Shown below are 30 T cell receptor beta chains from a single sample sequenced in a study of identical twins. One entry per CDR3 protein, called by TCRdb with MiXCR from the 5' RACE reads. The table shows 500,000 to 650,000 distinct CDR3 sequences, with approximately 20% occurring only once. These data were likewise used in another study, on yellow fever vaccine responses in identical twins.

The sequenced sample consisted of CD4+ T cells sorted from blood. These receptors all come from a woman in her late teens or twenties in good health.

V usage is TRBV12-3 or TRBV12-4 and J usage is TRBJ2-3, with unresolved D. V was shortened by 2 bases and J by 3 bases, with 6 bases between the two germline ends. The CDR3 has 13 amino acids. The CDR3 nucleotides read TGTGCCAGCAGTTTATTTGGTACAGATACGCAGTATTTT. This codes for CASSLFGTDTQYF.

This clonotype was counted a few times. The chain has TRBV25-1 and TRBJ2-3, with D hard to call. The CDR3 extends over 13 amino acids. CDR1 and CDR2 from the germline V gene are MGHDK and SYGVNS. Between the trimmed V and J ends, which lost 4 bases and 3 bases, there was a span of 8 bases. The DNA of the CDR3 is TGTGCCAGCAGTGCCCGGTCGACAGATACGCAGTATTTT. It specifies CASSARSTDTQYF.

This clonotype was seen more than once but under ten times. The chain carries TRBV7-9 and TRBJ2-5; perhaps TRBD1 as D (5 bases). This CDR3 region has 14 residues. From germline, CDR1 is SEHNR and CDR2 FQNEAQ (reference sequence). V lost 0 bases to trimming and J lost 5 bases, with 10 bases between them. CDR3 in DNA: TGTGCCAGCAGCTTAGCGGGGCCCGGGGAGACCCAGTACTTC. Translation gives CASSLAGPGETQYF.

The V gene is TRBV10-2, the J gene TRBJ2-4, with 8 bases aligning to TRBD1. Germline V CDR1 and CDR2: WSHSY, SAAADI. This CDR3 has 17 amino acids. The ends lost 2 bases at V and 0 bases at J; junction bases unmatched: 6. Written as DNA, the CDR3 is TGCGCCAGCAGTGAGCCTCAGGGGGCTCTAGCCAAAAACATTCAGTACTTC. Amino acids: CASSEPQGALAKNIQYF.

The CDR3 nucleotides read TGTGCCAGCAGTTTAGATGGGATCCCCTCTGGGGCCAACGTCCTGACTTTC. It translates to CASSLDGIPSGANVLTF. V gene TRBV12-3 or TRBV12-4 combines with J gene TRBJ2-6; no clear D. The CDR3 has 17 residues. With 1 base removed from V and 0 bases from J, the gap between germline ends came to 10 bases.

J is TRBJ2-5 and V is TRBV28; D might be TRBD1 or TRBD2, each matching 6 bases. Between the trimmed V and J ends, which lost 5 bases and 4 bases, there was a span of 17 bases. The CDR3 spans 15 residues. Germline CDR1 and CDR2: MDHEN and SYDVKM. The CDR3 loop reads CASSALRGVRETQYF. In DNA, the CDR3 is TGTGCCAGCAGTGCCCTTAGGGGGGTGCGAGAGACCCAGTACTTC.

In its sample, this clonotype was seen a few times. The chain recombines TRBV18 with TRBJ2-5; no reliable D call. V shed 3 bases and J shed 5 bases, with 10 bases lying between them. Germline assignment: CDR1 KGHSH and CDR2 LQKENI. The CDR3 sequence is 13 residues long. The CDR3 nucleotides read TGTGCCAGCTCACCGCCAGTGATGGAGACCCAGTACTTC. Residues: CASSPPVMETQYF.

This clonotype was found a few times. The chain has TRBV27 and TRBJ2-1; 8 nucleotides agree with TRBD1. The CDR3 contains 17 residues. Germline CDR1 is MNHEY and CDR2 is SMNVEV (reference sequence). V was clipped by 3 bases and J by 0 bases; unmatched bases: 7. DNA of the CDR3: TGTGCCAGCAGTTTCCAAGACAGGGGTAGCTCCTACAATGAGCAGTTCTTC. It codes for CASSFQDRGSSYNEQFF.

This chain links TRBV15 with TRBJ2-1; 8 nucleotides agree with TRBD2. The CDR3 loop spans 17 amino acids. After removal of 2 bases from V and 7 bases from J, the junction contained 13 bases not matched to a gene. Germline V lookup: CDR1 LNHNV, CDR2 YYDKDF (reference sequence). CDR3 amino acids: CATSRKRAGGPPNEQFF. The CDR3, as DNA: TGTGCCACCAGCAGAAAGAGGGCGGGAGGACCCCCTAATGAGCAGTTCTTC.

This clonotype has a handful of counts. CDR3 amino acids: CASSYSTGGGATEQFF. The CDR3 DNA is TGTGCCAGCAGTTATTCTACAGGGGGGGGGGCGACTGAGCAGTTCTTC. The rearrangement joins TRBV2 to TRBJ2-1, with a weak D call TRBD1 (8 bases). This CDR3 is 16 amino acids long. The V end lost 5 bases, the J end lost 9 bases, and 23 bases lay between the germline ends. The germline gives CDR1 SNHLY, CDR2 FYNNEI.

The CDR3: CASRAAFHGYTF. The CDR3 region has the DNA TGTGCCAGCAGGGCAGCCTTCCACGGCTACACCTTC. The chain has TRBV27 and TRBJ1-2; no clear D gene. CDR3 length: 12 residues. Per the germline V gene, CDR1 is MNHEY and CDR2 is SMNVEV (reference sequence). Trimming shortened V by 6 bases and J by 8 bases, and 13 bases separated the two germline ends.

The J gene is TRBJ2-1, the V gene TRBV13; 13 bases line up with TRBD2. Germline CDR1 and CDR2: PRHDT and FYEKMQ (reference sequence). The CDR3 runs 19 residues. Trimming at V came to 3 bases and at J to 0 bases, leaving 8 bases not matched to a gene. The CDR3 DNA reads TGTGCCAGCAGCTTGGGGGGACTAGCGGGGCCTAGCTCCTACAATGAGCAGTTCTTC. Translation gives CASSLGGLAGPSSYNEQFF.

The chain links TRBV25-1 to TRBJ1-2, with 10 positions matching TRBD1. This CDR3 has 15 amino acids. V trimming: 6 bases; J trimming: 2 bases; junction bases outside the gene matches: 6. Looked up from germline, CDR1 is MGHDK and CDR2 is SYGVNS. CDR3 region: CASRGQGFGNYGYTF. DNA of the CDR3: TGTGCCAGCAGGGGACAGGGGTTCGGGAACTATGGCTACACCTTC.

The sample holds a few counts of this clonotype. The V gene is TRBV20-1, the J gene TRBJ2-3; D unclear. V lost 0 bases to trimming and J lost 2 bases, with 6 bases between them. This CDR3 comprises 13 residues. Germline V gene sequence: CDR1 DFQATT, CDR2 SNEGSKA (reference sequence). The CDR3, as DNA: TGCAGTGCTAGAGACAGCAACACAGATACGCAGTATTTT. Translated: CSARDSNTDTQYF.

This clonotype has ten or more counts. The V gene is TRBV4-2, the J gene TRBJ1-1; no firm D call. V dropped 4 bases and J dropped 1 base, with 10 bases sitting between them. The CDR3 runs 14 residues. The germline CDR1 and CDR2 sequences are LGHNA and YNFKEQ. The CDR3 spells CASSPQLGNTEAFF. The CDR3 coding sequence is TGTGCCAGCAGCCCCCAGCTTGGGAACACTGAAGCTTTCTTT.

This clonotype has only a few counts. The J gene is TRBJ1-3, the V gene TRBV7-9, with D possibly matching TRBD1 (5 bases). This CDR3 comprises 13 residues. The germline V gene has CDR1 SEHNR and CDR2 FQNEAQ (reference sequence). V was trimmed by 6 bases and J by 6 bases, leaving 12 bases between them. The CDR3, as DNA: TGTGCCAGCAGTTTCTCAGGGTCAAACACCATATATTTT. It specifies CASSFSGSNTIYF.

J is TRBJ2-7 and V is TRBV7-9, with 8 bases matching TRBD2. V lost 5 bases and J lost 3; bases outside the gene matches: 6. From germline, CDR1 is SEHNR and CDR2 FQNEAQ (reference sequence). The CDR3 runs 14 residues. The CDR3 bases are TGTGCCAGCAGCCTTAGCGGGGCAGTCTACGAGCAGTACGTC. Amino acids: CASSLSGAVYEQYV.

The CDR3 region is CAISERDLTDTQYF. The CDR3 nucleotides read TGTGCCATCAGTGAGCGGGACCTTACAGATACGCAGTATTTT. The J gene is TRBJ2-3, the V gene TRBV10-3, with D perhaps assigned TRBD1 or TRBD2 (5 bases each). Trimming pared 2 bases from V and 3 bases from J, leaving 9 bases between. This CDR3 has 14 amino acids. Germline lookup yields CDR1 ENHRY and CDR2 SYGVKD.

The chain links TRBV6-1 to TRBJ2-1, with TRBD2 matching over 10 bases. The junction had 4 bases not matched to a gene; V was cut back by 6 bases and J by 2 bases. The CDR3 runs 15 residues. Germline CDR1 reads MNHNS; CDR2 reads SASEGT. CDR3 DNA: TGTGCCAGCAGGGACCTAGCGGGAGCCTACAATGAGCAGTTCTTC. This codes for CASRDLAGAYNEQFF.

V gene TRBV28 combines with J gene TRBJ2-5; D is undetermined. V lost 3 bases, J lost 4 bases, and 15 bases lay in between. The CDR3 loop spans 15 amino acids. The germline V gene has CDR1 MDHEN and CDR2 SYDVKM. The DNA of the CDR3 is TGTGCCAGCAGTTTGCGTCTGGGTTTCTTAGAGACCCAGTACTTC. Amino acids: CASSLRLGFLETQYF.

This chain links TRBV6-2 or TRBV6-3 with TRBJ2-1; D is perhaps TRBD2 (7 bases). The V end lost 3 bases, the J end lost 7 bases, and 19 bases lay between the germline ends. There are 16 residues in the CDR3. Germline V lookup: CDR1 MNHEY, CDR2 SVGEGT. Written as DNA, the CDR3 is TGTGCCAGCAGTTATCAAGTGGGGGGGCCCAAGAATGAGCAGTTCTTC. Protein sequence: CASSYQVGGPKNEQFF.

The chain has TRBV7-9 and TRBJ2-5; 7 bases match TRBD1. From germline, CDR1 is SEHNR and CDR2 FQNEAQ (reference sequence). Trimming at V came to 6 bases and at J to 1 base, leaving 5 bases not matched to a gene. There are 14 residues in the CDR3. The CDR3 protein is CASRATGTQETQYF. The DNA for the CDR3 is TGTGCCAGCAGGGCGACAGGGACCCAAGAGACCCAGTACTTC.

This clonotype was seen a handful of times. The chain links TRBV4-1 to TRBJ2-1, with TRBD2 matching over 9 bases. The CDR3 runs 16 residues. V gave up 0 bases and J gave up 3 bases; unmatched junction bases: 3. Germline V lookup: CDR1 MGHRA, CDR2 YSYEKL. CDR3 protein: CASSQDLAGNYNEQFF. Written as DNA, the CDR3 is TGCGCCAGCAGCCAAGACCTAGCGGGAAACTACAATGAGCAGTTCTTC.

This clonotype was detected a few times. This chain joins TRBV12-3 or TRBV12-4 and TRBJ2-1; TRBD2 matches 9 bases. The CDR3 contains 15 residues. With 3 bases clipped from V and 4 bases from J, the junction kept 4 bases outside the gene matches. In DNA, the CDR3 is TGTGCCAGCAGTTTTGGCGGGGGGGATTACAATGAGCAGTTCTTC. As protein: CASSFGGGDYNEQFF.

This clonotype was detected a few times. V gene TRBV11-2 combines with J gene TRBJ2-3; no reliable D call. The CDR3 has 14 amino acids. The germline V gene encodes CDR1 SGHAT and CDR2 FQNNGV. V shed 1 base and J shed 5 bases, with 10 bases lying between them. The CDR3 spells CASSLGPAQDTQYF. Written as DNA, the CDR3 is TGTGCCAGCAGCTTAGGGCCAGCGCAAGATACGCAGTATTTT.

The V call is TRBV5-5, the J call TRBJ1-2; D possibly corresponds to TRBD1 (6 bases). Trimming removed 2 bases from V and 5 bases from J, with 10 bases in between. CDR1 is SGHKS, CDR2 YYEKEE, per germline (reference sequence). The CDR3 is made up of 13 amino acids. The chain's CDR3 is CASSLSQGYGYTF. DNA for the CDR3: TGTGCCAGCAGCTTATCACAGGGATATGGCTACACCTTC.

This clonotype was observed a handful of times. The chain joins TRBV7-9 to TRBJ2-1, with a possible D match to TRBD2 (6 bases). Per the germline V gene, CDR1 is SEHNR and CDR2 is FQNEAQ (reference sequence). The V end was cut by 5 bases, the J end by 1 base, with 15 bases between. The CDR3 contains 16 residues. The DNA of the CDR3 is TGTGCCAGCAGCGATCCGCCCGGGACTTCCTACAATGAGCAGTTCTTC. Translated, it gives CASSDPPGTSYNEQFF.

Only a few counts were recorded for this clonotype. V is TRBV15 and J is TRBJ2-1; 8 bases are a match to TRBD2. The length of the CDR3 is 17 residues. In germline, CDR1 is LNHNV, CDR2 YYDKDF (reference sequence). With V trimmed by 0 bases and J by 7 bases, 11 bases remained unmatched. CDR3 amino acids: CATSRDLTGGPWNEQFF. In nucleotides, the CDR3 is TGTGCCACCAGCAGAGATTTGACGGGAGGGCCGTGGAATGAGCAGTTCTTC.

This chain connects TRBV20-1 to TRBJ2-3, with TRBD2 matching 13 bases. Losses at the gene ends were 5 bases for V and 6 bases for J; bases not matched to a gene: 5. Germline assignment: CDR1 DFQATT and CDR2 SNEGSKA (reference sequence). The CDR3 loop spans 14 amino acids. The CDR3 loop reads CSAYRTSGGDTQYF. In nucleotides, the CDR3 is TGCAGTGCTTACCGGACTAGCGGGGGCGATACGCAGTATTTT.

This clonotype was detected only a few times. The rearrangement links TRBV4-1 to TRBJ2-5, with D perhaps matching TRBD2 (6 bases). This CDR3 has 15 residues. V was cut by 2 bases and J by 2 bases, with 12 bases left in between. The germline V gene encodes CDR1 MGHRA and CDR2 YSYEKL. DNA of the CDR3: TGCGCCAGCAGCCAATTGGGTCTAGCGCAAGAGACCCAGTACTTC. It specifies CASSQLGLAQETQYF.